Below are 15 T cell receptor beta chains sequenced from a single sample in a study of Ad26.COV2.S vaccination and SARS-CoV-2 variants. The repertoire was sequenced with immunoSEQ multiplex PCR; TCRdb's copy has only in-frame clones and lacks some. The sample contains some 460,000 clones, around 89% of which appear only once. Treatment meaning: some 20 received Ad26.COV2.S at low or high dose, single or two shots; roughly five received placebo; per-sample allocation not given. Collection of samples fell on day 63 after the first vaccine or placebo injection. The specimen was peripheral blood, collected in a trial of Ad26.COV2.S vaccine versus placebo. These receptors all come from a person between 18 and 59 years old who received the Ad26.COV2.S COVID-19 vaccine or a placebo.

This clone was recorded only once. The chain is built from TRBV4-2 and TRBJ1-2; D may be TRBD1 (6 bases). Trimming left V 0 bases short and J 7 bases short, with 18 bases between. CDR1 LGHNA and CDR2 YNFKEQ come from the germline V gene. This CDR3 comprises 16 residues. The CDR3 sequence is CASSQDLRGATGGYTF. CDR3 in DNA: TGTGCCAGCAGCCAAGATTTACGGGGGGCGACTGGTGGCTACACCTTC.

The chain links TRBV7-9 to TRBJ2-3; a weak D match, TRBD1 (6 bases). CDR3 size: 15 residues. Germline CDR1 and CDR2: SEHNR and FQNEAQ (reference sequence). The germline V and J ends were trimmed by 0 bases and 3 bases, with 10 bases remaining between them. CDR3 bases: TGTGCCAGCAGCTTAGCGAGGGGGAAAACAGATACGCAGTATTTT. Protein: CASSLARGKTDTQYF.

The CDR3 here is CASSLLTVASYEQYF. The CDR3 coding sequence is TGTGCCAGCAGCTTGCTTACAGTAGCATCCTACGAGCAGTACTTC. The V and J genes are TRBV5-5 and TRBJ2-7, with unresolved D. The CDR3 runs 15 residues. The ends were cut back, 1 base at V and 1 base at J, with 12 bases in the middle. CDR1 SGHKS and CDR2 YYEKEE come from the germline V gene (reference sequence).

The chain links TRBV30 to TRBJ1-4; 7 positions agree with TRBD1. The ends lost 4 bases at V and 8 bases at J; junction bases unmatched: 7. The germline gives CDR1 GTSNPN, CDR2 SVGIG (reference sequence). The CDR3 length is 13 residues. The CDR3 loop reads CAWKGQPAEKLFF. The DNA of the CDR3 is TGTGCCTGGAAGGGACAGCCAGCCGAAAAACTGTTTTTT.

V usage is TRBV15 and J usage is TRBJ2-5; D unclear. Germline CDR1 is LNHNV and CDR2 is YYDKDF (reference sequence). Trimming stripped 0 bases from V and 1 base from J, with 9 bases between. The CDR3 runs 15 residues. CDR3 in amino acids: CATSRDRASQETQYF. In DNA, the CDR3 is TGTGCCACCAGCAGAGATCGGGCATCCCAAGAGACCCAGTACTTC.

The gene calls are TRBV7-9 and TRBJ1-2; 7 positions match TRBD1. The CDR3 is 14 amino acids. J gave up 5 bases and V 5 bases, and 8 bases lay outside the gene matches. Germline CDR1 SEHNR, CDR2 FQNEAQ (reference sequence). Here the CDR3 reads CASSRDSRTYGYTF. In DNA, the CDR3 is TGTGCCAGCAGCCGGGACAGCCGAACGTATGGCTACACCTTC.

The table lists this clone with a count of one. V and J are TRBV6-5 and TRBJ2-1, with 9 bases lining up with TRBD2. Germline loops: CDR1 MNHEY, CDR2 SVGAGI. The CDR3 runs 15 residues. V was clipped by 2 bases and J by 9 bases; unmatched bases: 8. The CDR3 bases are TGTGCCAGCAGTTACGAGCGGGAGGTAAGAGGTGAGCAGTTCTTC. This codes for CASSYEREVRGEQFF.

The gene calls are TRBV7-9 and TRBJ1-1; D is possibly TRBD1 (5 bases). Germline V lookup: CDR1 SEHNR, CDR2 FQNEAQ (reference sequence). V was clipped by 7 bases and J by 2 bases, with 11 bases between them. The CDR3 is 13 amino acids. CDR3 DNA: TGTGCCAGCATCACAGGAATTAACACTGAAGCTTTCTTT. Its translation is CASITGINTEAFF.

This chain uses TRBV11-2 with TRBJ1-1, with a possible D match to TRBD1 (5 bases). Germline CDR1 SGHAT, CDR2 FQNNGV. Trimming pared 5 bases from V and 4 bases from J, leaving 14 bases between. The CDR3 sequence is 14 residues long. This CDR3 is CASSAGWGGTEAFF. The CDR3 DNA reads as TGTGCCAGCAGCGCAGGTTGGGGCGGCACTGAAGCTTTCTTT.

This clone showed up just once. The V call is TRBV27, the J call TRBJ2-3; 10 bases map to TRBD2. There are 15 residues in the CDR3. J gave up 4 bases and V 6 bases, and 7 bases lay outside the gene matches. In germline, CDR1 is MNHEY, CDR2 SMNVEV (reference sequence). The CDR3 coding sequence is TGTGCCAGCAGGTTGAGCGGGGGGGTGGCAGATACGCAGTATTTT. Translation gives CASRLSGGVADTQYF.

The chain combines TRBV2 with TRBJ1-5, with TRBD1 as a possible D gene (5 bases). The CDR3 is made up of 15 amino acids. From germline, CDR1 is SNHLY and CDR2 FYNNEI. Trimming removed 4 bases at V and 0 bases at J, with 10 bases between. For the CDR3, the DNA is TGTGCCAGCAGTGGACAGCTCGATAGCAATCAGCCCCAGCATTTT. It yields the protein CASSGQLDSNQPQHF.

This clone was picked up a small number of times. This chain connects TRBV6-5 to TRBJ2-1; D ambiguous. Deletions cut 2 bases from V and 0 bases from J, with 5 bases between. There are 14 residues in the CDR3. The germline gives CDR1 MNHEY, CDR2 SVGAGI. CDR3 coding DNA: TGTGCCAGCAGTTACGGCGGCTCCTACAATGAGCAGTTCTTC. This translates into CASSYGGSYNEQFF.

The chain recombines TRBV28 with TRBJ1-5; TRBD1 matches at 9 bases. This CDR3 contains 15 residues. Losses at the gene ends were 11 bases for V and 4 bases for J; bases not matched to a gene: 12. Germline V gives CDR1 MDHEN, CDR2 SYDVKM. DNA of the CDR3: TGTGCCGCAGTGACGGGACAGGGAATTAATCAGCCCCAGCATTTT. As protein: CAAVTGQGINQPQHF.

The chain recombines TRBV19 with TRBJ2-7; D may be TRBD2 (6 bases). Germline CDR1 LNHDA, CDR2 SQIVND (reference sequence). This CDR3 is built from 13 residues. V was cut by 7 bases and J by 3 bases, with 13 bases left in between. The DNA of the CDR3 is TGTGCCAGTAAGCTCGGGAGTGGCTACGAGCAGTACTTC. Translated, it gives CASKLGSGYEQYF.

CDR3: CATSRRQGVYNEQFF. Here the CDR3 DNA reads TGTGCCACCAGCCGCCGACAGGGGGTCTACAATGAGCAGTTCTTC. The gene calls are TRBV15 and TRBJ2-1; 9 nucleotides match TRBD1. Germline CDR1 reads LNHNV; CDR2 reads YYDKDF (reference sequence). With 5 bases clipped from V and 3 bases from J, the junction kept 5 bases outside the gene matches. CDR3 length: 15 amino acids.